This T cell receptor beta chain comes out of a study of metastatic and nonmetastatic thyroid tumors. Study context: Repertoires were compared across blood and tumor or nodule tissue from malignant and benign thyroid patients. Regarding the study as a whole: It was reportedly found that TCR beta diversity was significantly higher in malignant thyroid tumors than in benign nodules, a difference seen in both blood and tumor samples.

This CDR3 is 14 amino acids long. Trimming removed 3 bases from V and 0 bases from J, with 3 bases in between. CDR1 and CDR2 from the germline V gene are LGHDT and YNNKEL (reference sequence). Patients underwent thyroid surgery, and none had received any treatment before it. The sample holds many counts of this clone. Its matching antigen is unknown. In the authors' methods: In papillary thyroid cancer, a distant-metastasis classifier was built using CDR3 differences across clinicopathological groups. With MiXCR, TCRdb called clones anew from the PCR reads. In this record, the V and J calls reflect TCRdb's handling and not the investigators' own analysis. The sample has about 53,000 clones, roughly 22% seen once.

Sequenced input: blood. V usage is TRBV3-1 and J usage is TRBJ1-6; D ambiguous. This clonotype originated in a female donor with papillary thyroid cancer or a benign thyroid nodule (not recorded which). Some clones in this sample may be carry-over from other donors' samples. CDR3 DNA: TGTGCCAGCAGCCAGAGCTCCTATAATTCACCCCTCCACTTT. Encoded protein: CASSQSSYNSPLHF.